This T cell receptor beta chain emerged from a study of blood T cells in healthy people across ages (dated by TCRdb to between 2015 and 2016). Describing the broader study: In model experiments, template switching captured roughly one uniquely barcoded TCR beta cDNA molecule for every two T cells. To track age-related changes in TCR beta repertoire diversity, the study relied on deep sequencing normalized with unique cDNA molecular identifiers. The donors were split into four age groups: young (average around 15 years), middle-aged (39), aged (around 67) and long-lived (approximately 80). To avoid experimental bias, donors of different ages were distributed randomly across sequencing lanes. Using the same blood draw, the study looked at two additional independent replicas of 1 million unique cDNA reads for two donors, one aged 18 to 30 and the other aged 80 or older. The full study reports these points: The CMV infection status of donors was not known, potentially confounding age-related changes in expanded clonotypes. A strong correlation was found between observed TCR beta diversity and the percentage of naive T cells measured by flow cytometry. Estimates of total diversity based on one million sequenced T cells were considered lower bounds and underestimates. Bulk unsorted PBMC profiling prevented conclusive comparison of naive and antigen-experienced compartments. Compared with the aged group, the long-lived group had more naive CD4+ T cells, fewer expanded clones and increased TCR diversity, suggesting age selection. As age increased, observed TCR beta diversity per million T cells dropped in a roughly linear way, and a significant reduction was already evident by age 40.

Donors were 39 systemically healthy Caucasian individuals from Russia aged roughly 6 to 95 years. Each donor gave around 9.9 milliliters of peripheral blood, collected into EDTA-treated Vacutainer tubes. Ficoll-Paque density-gradient centrifugation was used to isolate PBMCs, with at least 7 million obtained per sample. Total RNA was extracted from PBMCs with Trizol reagent, with at least 5 micrograms obtained per sample. For every donor, flow cytometry on a PBMC aliquot measured the percentage of naive CD45RAhigh/CD27high T cells. The library was made by 5' RACE. These reads were obtained on an Illumina HiSeq 2500. A second roughly 7 to 11 cycle PCR used a sample-barcoded 5' primer and a J-beta primer mix. Each TCR beta cDNA molecule received a unique molecular identifier from a template-switch 5' adaptor carrying 12 random nucleotides. Each sample yielded at least 2.5 million CDR3-containing paired-end reads. First-strand cDNA was synthesized from all RNA with the Mint cDNA synthesis kit, primed by a TRBC-specific oligonucleotide. After uracil-DNA glycosylase treatment, a first 18-cycle PCR used universal primers M1SS and BC2_uni_R on all cDNA. The published analysis was carried out like this. Normalization of each sample was performed by random selection of 1 million high-quality reads, each carrying a distinct molecular identifier. Instead of being binned into consensus sequences, reads with shared molecular identifiers were discarded. CDR3 identification, clonotype clustering and error correction used MiTCR with a Q25 quality threshold and the strictest error-elimination algorithm. Lower-bound total TCR beta diversity was estimated with a nonparametric unseen species model using Euler transformation. TCRdb itself trimmed the public reads at Q25 with fastp, ran MiXCR and retained productive beta chains. Rows merge per CDR3 protein into single entries with the most common DNA and genes. TCRdb, rather than the study authors, made the V and J calls. In this sample the table shows 650,000 to 900,000 distinct CDR3 sequences, 62% of which occur a single time. The ten most abundant clones make up 28% of the sample.

As concerns this clonotype: Its antigen remains undetermined. The sample holds no much larger clone one base away, and base qualities are not on file.

As encoded in the germline V gene, CDR1 is SNHLY while CDR2 is FYNNEI. Trimming costs V 3 bases and J 7 bases, and their ends lie 12 bases apart. There are 14 amino acids in the CDR3, from cysteine to phenylalanine inclusive. The retained sequence is limited to the CDR3, 42 bases, with the frame set at the first base. Rearrangement joined TRBV2 to TRBJ1-4, and possibly TRBD1, on 5 matching bases. Sequenced: blood. This receptor was taken from a man aged 25-45 years in good health. Read as DNA, the sequence is TGTGCCAGCAGTGAGTGGCAGGGTAGTGAAAAACTGTTTTTT. Its protein reads: CASSEWQGSEKLFF.